This T cell receptor beta chain was retrieved from a study of T cells in Graves' hyperthyroidism and ophthalmopathy. Study-wide points: Blood also contained most expanded thyroid clonotypes above 0.001. A model using 13 V-J features told ophthalmopathy apart from stable hyperthyroidism.

This clonotype has ten or more counts. Its specificity is unknown. Amplification yielded TCR beta CDR3 regions, with RNA transcripts as the source. First-round RT-PCR of the TCR CDR3 relied on the HTBI primer set. A single record per CDR3 protein comes from TCRdb applying MiXCR to the multiplex PCR reads. The table lists around 350,000 distinct CDR3 sequences, under 15% of them singletons. Germline V gives CDR1 SNHLY, CDR2 FYNNEI. Trimming removed 8 bases from V and 2 bases from J, with 19 bases in between. There are 17 residues in the CDR3. Sequencing was carried out using blood. The origin of this receptor is a young woman with Graves' hyperthyroidism. V is TRBV2 and J is TRBJ1-6; D remains ambiguous. The CDR3 DNA sequence: TGTGCCAGCGAGAAGAGAGAAGACCGACCCTATAATTCACCCCTCCACTTT. This encodes CASEKREDRPYNSPLHF.